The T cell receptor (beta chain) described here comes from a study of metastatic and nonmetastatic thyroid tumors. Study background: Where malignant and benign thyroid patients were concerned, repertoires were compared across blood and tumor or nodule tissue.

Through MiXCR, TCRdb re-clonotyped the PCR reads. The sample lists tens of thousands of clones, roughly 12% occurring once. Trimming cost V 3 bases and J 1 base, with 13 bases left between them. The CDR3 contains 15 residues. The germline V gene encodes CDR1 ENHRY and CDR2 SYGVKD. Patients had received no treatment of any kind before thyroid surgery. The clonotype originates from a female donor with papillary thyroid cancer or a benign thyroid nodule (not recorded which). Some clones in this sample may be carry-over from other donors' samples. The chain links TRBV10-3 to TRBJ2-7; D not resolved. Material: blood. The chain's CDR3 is CAISEVAIGSYEQYF. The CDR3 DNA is TGTGCCATCAGTGAAGTTGCTATCGGTTCCTACGAGCAGTACTTC.